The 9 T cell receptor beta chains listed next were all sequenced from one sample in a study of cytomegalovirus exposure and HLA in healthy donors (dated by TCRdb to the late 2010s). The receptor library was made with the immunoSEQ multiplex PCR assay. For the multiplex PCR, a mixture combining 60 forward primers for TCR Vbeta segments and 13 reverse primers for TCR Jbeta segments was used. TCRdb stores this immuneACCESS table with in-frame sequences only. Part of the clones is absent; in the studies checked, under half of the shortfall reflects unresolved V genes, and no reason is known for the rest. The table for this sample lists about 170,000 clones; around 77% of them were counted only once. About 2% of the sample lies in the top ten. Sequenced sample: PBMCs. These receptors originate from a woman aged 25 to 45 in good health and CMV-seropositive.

CDR3 protein: CASSKWGGAEKLFF. The CDR3, as DNA: TGTGCCAGCAGTAAATGGGGGGGGGCTGAAAAACTGTTTTTT. The J gene is TRBJ1-4, the V gene TRBV2; TRBD1 is a possible D gene (6 bases). The CDR3 is made up of 14 amino acids. V lost 5 bases, J lost 7 bases, and 14 bases lay in between. Germline loops: CDR1 SNHLY, CDR2 FYNNEI.

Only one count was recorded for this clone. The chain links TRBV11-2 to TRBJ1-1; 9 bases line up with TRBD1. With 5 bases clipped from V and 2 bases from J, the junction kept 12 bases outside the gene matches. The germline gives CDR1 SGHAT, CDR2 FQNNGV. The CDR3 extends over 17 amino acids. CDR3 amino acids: CASSINRGRSLNTEAFF. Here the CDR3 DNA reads TGTGCCAGCAGCATCAACAGGGGGCGCTCCCTAAACACTGAAGCTTTCTTT.

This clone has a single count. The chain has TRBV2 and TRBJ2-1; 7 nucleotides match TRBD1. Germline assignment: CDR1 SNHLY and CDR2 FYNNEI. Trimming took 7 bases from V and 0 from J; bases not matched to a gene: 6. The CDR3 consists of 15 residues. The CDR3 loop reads CASKGALSSYNEQFF. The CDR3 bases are TGTGCCAGCAAGGGGGCTCTCAGCTCCTACAATGAGCAGTTCTTC.

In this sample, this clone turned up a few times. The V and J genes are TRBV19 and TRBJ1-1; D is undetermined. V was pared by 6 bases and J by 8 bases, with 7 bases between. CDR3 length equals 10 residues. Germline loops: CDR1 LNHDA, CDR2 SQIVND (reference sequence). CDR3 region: CASRREEAFF. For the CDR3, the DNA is TGTGCCAGTAGGCGAGAGGAAGCTTTCTTT.

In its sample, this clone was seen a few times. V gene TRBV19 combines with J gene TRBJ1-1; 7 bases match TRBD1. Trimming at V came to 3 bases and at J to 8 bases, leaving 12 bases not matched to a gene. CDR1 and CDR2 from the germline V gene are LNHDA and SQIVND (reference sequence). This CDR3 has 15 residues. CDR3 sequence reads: CASSINIAAGQEAFF. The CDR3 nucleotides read TGTGCCAGTAGTATTAATATTGCGGCGGGACAGGAAGCTTTCTTT.

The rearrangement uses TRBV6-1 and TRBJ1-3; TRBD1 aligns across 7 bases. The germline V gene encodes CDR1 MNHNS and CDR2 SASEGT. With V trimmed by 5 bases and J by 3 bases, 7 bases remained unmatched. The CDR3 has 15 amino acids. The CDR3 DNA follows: TGTGCCAGCAGTCTGGACAGGAAAGGTGGAAACACCATATATTTT. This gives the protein CASSLDRKGGNTIYF.

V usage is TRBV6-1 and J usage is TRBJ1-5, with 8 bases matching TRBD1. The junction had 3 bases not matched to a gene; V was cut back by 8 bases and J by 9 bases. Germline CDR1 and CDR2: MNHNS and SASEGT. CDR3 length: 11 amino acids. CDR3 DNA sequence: TGTGCCAGCCGGGGGACAGGGCCCCAGCATTTT. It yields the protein CASRGTGPQHF.

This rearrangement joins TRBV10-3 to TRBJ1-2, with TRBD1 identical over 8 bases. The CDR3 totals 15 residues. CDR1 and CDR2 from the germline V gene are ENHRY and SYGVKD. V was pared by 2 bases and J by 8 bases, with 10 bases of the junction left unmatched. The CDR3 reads CAISETRQGRVGYTF. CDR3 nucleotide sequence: TGTGCCATCAGTGAGACTCGACAGGGGCGTGTAGGCTACACCTTC.

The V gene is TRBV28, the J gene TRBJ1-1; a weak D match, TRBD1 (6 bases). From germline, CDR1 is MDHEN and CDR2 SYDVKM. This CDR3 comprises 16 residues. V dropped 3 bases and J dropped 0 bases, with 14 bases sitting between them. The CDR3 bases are TGTGCCAGCAGTTTTTTACAGGGCGCTATGAACACTGAAGCTTTCTTT. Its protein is CASSFLQGAMNTEAFF.